The subject of this entry is one TCR beta chain. Trimming removed 3 bases from V and 7 bases from J, with 13 bases in between. Germline loops: CDR1 SGHRS, CDR2 YFSETQ. The CDR3 totals 13 residues. Profiled with immunoSEQ multiplex PCR; TCRdb holds only in-frame clones, not every one. The table includes around 290,000 clones, approximately 86% detected once. The sample belongs to a study of blood T cell repertoires in COVID-19. Material for sequencing was peripheral blood. The source of this sequence is a woman in her 70s with COVID-19, enrolled during active disease. V and J are TRBV5-1 and TRBJ1-2; D possibly corresponds to TRBD1 (6 bases). CDR3 region: CASSSQQGRGYTF. The CDR3, as DNA: TGCGCCAGCAGCTCTCAACAGGGACGTGGCTACACCTTC.